This T cell receptor beta chain was sequenced during a study of cytomegalovirus exposure and HLA in healthy donors (dated by TCRdb to about 2017). At the level of the whole study: According to a later analysis, one platform produced both the roughly 110 validation repertoires and the 666 repertoires of the first cohort. The study was designed to test whether signatures of past pathogen exposure could be identified by cataloging public T cell receptors. In addition to the first cohort of 500 to 850 subjects, a separate validation cohort of under 150 different subjects was used. To predict cytomegalovirus infection status, the study combined high-throughput TCR immunosequencing, statistical association of individual TCRs with disease status, and machine learning.

Note on this clone: Its antigen is still unknown. Base quality data are lacking; no much larger clone is found one base away.

The donors belonged to the validation cohort of around 110 subjects, which was separate from the approximately 680-subject first cohort. Study-level results and caveats: The classifier was reported to diagnose cytomegalovirus status with high specificity and sensitivity in both the original and validation cohorts. Of the cluster scores, roughly 93% were above 0 in a later analysis, which found that TCRs clustered in the first cohort also tended to co-occur in the 130 or so validation repertoires. A total of about 150 TCR beta chains were listed by the study as associated with cytomegalovirus. All 120 or so repertoires were used to score co-occurrence in the validation cohort in a later analysis, because that analysis had no HLA typing for the cohort. It was suggested by the authors that the approach could potentially be generalized to other disease states and immunological phenotypes. Three of the identified cytomegalovirus-associated TCR beta chains were confirmed in vitro to be specific for cytomegalovirus antigens. Across donors, most TCR sequences were observed very rarely, whereas some public TCRs were present in many individuals.

Looking up the germline V gene (reference sequence) yields CDR1 SEHNR and CDR2 FQNEAQ. The CDR3 covers 14 residues, taking in both the cysteine and the phenylalanine. CDR3 DNA is the only sequence kept; it has 42 bases, read in frame from the first base. V is clipped by 0 bases and J by 7 bases, and the sequence between their germline boundaries is 10 bases long. The receptor library was made with the immunoSEQ multiplex PCR assay. The original methods were these. To diagnose cytomegalovirus status from the catalog of TCR beta chain sequences, a statistical classification framework was built. Sourced from immuneACCESS, this table was stored by TCRdb with only in-frame sequences that have V and J called. A share of the clones is absent; for the studies checked, an unresolved V gene accounts for under half, and the remainder has no known explanation. That table is the source of V, J and clone size, and D and trimming were worked out from the DNA. Within this sample are around 70,000 clones, with 91% of them counted one time only. The ten largest account for 2.5% to 3.5% of the sample.

The specimen sequenced was PBMCs. The clonotype comes from a man between 18 and 35 years old in good health and CMV-seronegative. The receptor chain draws on TRBV7-9 and TRBJ2-1; a tentative D match to TRBD2 spans 6 bases. At the DNA level, the sequence is TGTGCCAGCAGCTTAGCGGGAGGTTGGAATGAGCAGTTCTTC. This sequence encodes CASSLAGGWNEQFF.